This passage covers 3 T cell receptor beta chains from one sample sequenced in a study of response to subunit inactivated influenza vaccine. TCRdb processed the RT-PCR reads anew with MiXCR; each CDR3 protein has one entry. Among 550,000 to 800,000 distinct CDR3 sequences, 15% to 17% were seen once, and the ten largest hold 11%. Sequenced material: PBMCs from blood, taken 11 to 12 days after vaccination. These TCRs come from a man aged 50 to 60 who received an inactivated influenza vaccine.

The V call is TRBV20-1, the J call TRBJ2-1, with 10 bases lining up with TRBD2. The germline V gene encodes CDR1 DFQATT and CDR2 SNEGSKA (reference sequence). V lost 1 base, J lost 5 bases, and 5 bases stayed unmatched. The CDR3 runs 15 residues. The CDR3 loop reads CSARGTSGANNEQFF. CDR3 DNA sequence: TGCAGTGCTAGAGGGACTAGCGGAGCTAACAATGAGCAGTTCTTC.

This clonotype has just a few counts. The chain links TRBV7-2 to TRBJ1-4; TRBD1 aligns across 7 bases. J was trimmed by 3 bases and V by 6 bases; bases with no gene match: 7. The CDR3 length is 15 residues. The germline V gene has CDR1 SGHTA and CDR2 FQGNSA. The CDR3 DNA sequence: TGTGCCAGCAGTCCCATAGGGGGCCCTAATGAAAAACTGTTTTTT. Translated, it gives CASSPIGGPNEKLFF.

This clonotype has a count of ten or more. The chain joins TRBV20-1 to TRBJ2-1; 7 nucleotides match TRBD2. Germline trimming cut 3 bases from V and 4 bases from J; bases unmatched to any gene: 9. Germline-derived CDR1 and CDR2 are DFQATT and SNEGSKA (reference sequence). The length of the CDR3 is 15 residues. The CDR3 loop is CSASRPGRRYNEQFF. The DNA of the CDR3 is TGCAGTGCTAGTCGTCCCGGGAGGAGATACAATGAGCAGTTCTTC.